The 9 T cell receptor beta chains below all came from one sample that was sequenced in a study of control samples from healthy donors and cancer patients. Repertoires were generated with immunoSEQ multiplex PCR, while TCRdb's copy carries only in-frame clones and drops some. The sample lists approximately 90,000 clones, 85% occurring once. The specimen sequenced was blood. These receptors were collected from a man aged 25-45 years in good health.

J is TRBJ1-2 and V is TRBV6-6; D unresolved. This CDR3 has 14 residues. Trimming took off 2 bases at V and 1 base at J, with 8 bases between the two ends. Germline assignment: CDR1 MNHNY and CDR2 SVGAGI (reference sequence). CDR3 coding DNA: TGTGCCAGCAGTTACGAAGGCGGTAACTATGGCTACACCTTC. It is translated as CASSYEGGNYGYTF.

This clone was recorded many times. The V gene is TRBV11-2, the J gene TRBJ1-6; D not certain. The CDR3 contains 14 residues. Trimming removed 3 bases at V and 12 bases at J, with 15 bases between. The V gene's germline CDR1 is SGHAT and CDR2 FQNNGV. CDR3 amino acids: CASSLMDSAGPLHF. CDR3 in DNA: TGTGCCAGCAGCTTGATGGACTCCGCCGGACCCCTCCACTTT.

The chain carries TRBV9 and TRBJ1-2; maybe TRBD1 (5 bases). Germline CDR1 is SGDLS and CDR2 is YYNGEE. The V and J ends lost 2 bases and 0 bases respectively, with 11 bases between them. The CDR3 runs to 15 residues. The CDR3 protein is CASSVGGSANYGYTF. In nucleotides, the CDR3 is TGTGCCAGCAGCGTGGGGGGGTCAGCTAACTATGGCTACACCTTC.

The CDR3 DNA reads TGTGCCAGCAGTTTCGGGGAACTCGTCCTGACTTTC. Its protein product is CASSFGELVLTF. V gene TRBV12-3 or TRBV12-4 combines with J gene TRBJ2-6; D perhaps matches TRBD2 (5 bases). V lost 3 bases and J 12 bases, leaving 9 bases between the germline ends. The CDR3 length is 12 residues.

The chain has TRBV6-6 and TRBJ1-2; 8 bases are a match to TRBD1. Germline loops: CDR1 MNHNY, CDR2 SVGAGI (reference sequence). The CDR3 length is 13 residues. Losses at the gene ends were 5 bases for V and 7 bases for J; bases not matched to a gene: 6. The CDR3 sequence: CASSNGQGGGYTF. The CDR3 DNA follows: TGTGCCAGCAGTAATGGACAGGGAGGTGGCTACACCTTC.

This chain links TRBV11-2 with TRBJ2-1; a weak D match, TRBD2 (6 bases). The CDR3 contains 16 residues. Between the trimmed V and J ends, which lost 6 bases and 0 bases, there was a span of 15 bases. Germline V gives CDR1 SGHAT, CDR2 FQNNGV. The CDR3 DNA is TGTGCCAGCAGTAAGTCCCAGGACTACTCCTACAATGAGCAGTTCTTC. Protein product: CASSKSQDYSYNEQFF.

The chain uses TRBV19 and TRBJ1-1, with D perhaps TRBD1 (6 bases). V dropped 10 bases and J dropped 6 bases, with 15 bases sitting between them. There are 12 residues in the CDR3. Germline lookup yields CDR1 LNHDA and CDR2 SQIVND (reference sequence). The CDR3 nucleotides read TGTGCCACCACACAGGGAAGGGCTGAAGCTTTCTTT. Translating gives CATTQGRAEAFF.

This rearrangement joins TRBV5-1 to TRBJ2-7; the D gene is possibly TRBD1 (6 bases). Germline assignment: CDR1 SGHRS and CDR2 YFSETQ. Between the trimmed V and J ends, which lost 3 bases and 2 bases, there was a span of 12 bases. CDR3 size: 14 residues. The CDR3 is CASSSPGHTYEQYF. DNA for the CDR3: TGCGCCAGCAGCTCTCCGGGACATACCTACGAGCAGTACTTC.

This rearrangement joins TRBV5-4 to TRBJ1-2; D is unresolved. The V gene lost 5 bases and the J gene lost 0 bases, with 8 bases spanning the gap. The germline V gene encodes CDR1 SGHNT and CDR2 YYREEE (reference sequence). This CDR3 has 13 amino acids. The CDR3 reads CASSHPSNYGYTF. The CDR3 DNA reads as TGTGCCAGCAGTCACCCTTCTAACTATGGCTACACCTTC.